This section outlines one TCR beta chain sequence together with its context. Its specificity is not known. This clone may be a read error of a much larger clone one base away. The template was RNA from unsorted bulk tissue. These data come from a study of tumor and adjacent non-tumor tissue in lung cancer. About the study: There were 12 adenocarcinoma, a couple of squamous cell carcinoma and 1 small cell lung cancer cases.

Overall study findings and caveats: TCR diversity was significantly greater in tumor than normal lung tissue.

The CDR3 runs 14 residues. The germline V gene has CDR1 MGHRA and CDR2 YSYEKL. Trimming cost V 1 base and J 0 bases, with 7 bases left between them. The library came from three nested PCR rounds adapted from ARM-PCR protocols. MiXCR was run by TCRdb on the multiplex PCR reads, yielding one entry per CDR3 protein. The sample lists about 200,000 distinct CDR3 sequences, 60% to 85% occurring once. Sequenced sample: lung tumor tissue. The receptor comes from a man aged 60 to 69 with non-small cell lung cancer. The V gene is TRBV4-1, the J gene TRBJ2-7, with D possibly matching TRBD1 (5 bases). The DNA of the CDR3 is TGCGCCAGCAGCCAAGGACAGTACTCCTACGAGCAGTACTTC. Its translation: CASSQGQYSYEQYF.